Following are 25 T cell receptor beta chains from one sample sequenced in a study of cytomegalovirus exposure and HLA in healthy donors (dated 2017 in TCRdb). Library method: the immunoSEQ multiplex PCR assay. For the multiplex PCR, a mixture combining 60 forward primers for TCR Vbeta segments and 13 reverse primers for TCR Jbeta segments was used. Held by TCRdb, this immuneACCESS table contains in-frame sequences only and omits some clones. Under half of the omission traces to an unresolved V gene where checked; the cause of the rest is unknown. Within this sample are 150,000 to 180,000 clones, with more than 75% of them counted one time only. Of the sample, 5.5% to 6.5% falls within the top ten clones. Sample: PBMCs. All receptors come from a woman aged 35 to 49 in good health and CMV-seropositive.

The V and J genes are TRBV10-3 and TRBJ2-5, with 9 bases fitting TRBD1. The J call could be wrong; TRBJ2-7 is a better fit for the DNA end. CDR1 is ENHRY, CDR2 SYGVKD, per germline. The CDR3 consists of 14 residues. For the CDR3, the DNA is TGTGCCATCAGGGGAGGGACAGGGACCTACGAGCAGTACTTC. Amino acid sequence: CAIRGGTGTYEQYF.

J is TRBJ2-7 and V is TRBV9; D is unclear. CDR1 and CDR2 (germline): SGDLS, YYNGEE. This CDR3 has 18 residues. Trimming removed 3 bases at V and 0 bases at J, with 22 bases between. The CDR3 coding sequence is TGTGCCAGCAGCGCCCCCGAGTCTCAGGTCCCAAGCTCCTACGAGCAGTACTTC. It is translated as CASSAPESQVPSSYEQYF.

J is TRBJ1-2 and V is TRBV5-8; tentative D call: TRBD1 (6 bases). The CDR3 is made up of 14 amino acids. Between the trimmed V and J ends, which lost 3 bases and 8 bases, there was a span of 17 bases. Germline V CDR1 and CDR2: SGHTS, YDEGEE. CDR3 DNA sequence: TGTGCCAGCAGCTACGGGACACCTGTGGGAGGCTACACCTTC. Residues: CASSYGTPVGGYTF. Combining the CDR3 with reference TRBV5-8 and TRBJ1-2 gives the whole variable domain EAGVTQSPTHLIKTRGQQATLRCSPISGHTSVYWYQQALGLGLQFLLWYDEGEERNRGNFPPRFSGRQFPNYSSELNVNALELEDSALYLCASSYGTPVGGYTFGSGTRLTVV.

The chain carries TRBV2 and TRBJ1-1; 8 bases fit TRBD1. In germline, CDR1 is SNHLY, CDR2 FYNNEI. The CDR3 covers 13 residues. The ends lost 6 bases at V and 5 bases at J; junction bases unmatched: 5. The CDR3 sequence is CASSRDRTTEAFF. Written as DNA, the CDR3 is TGTGCCAGCAGCCGGGACAGGACTACTGAAGCTTTCTTT. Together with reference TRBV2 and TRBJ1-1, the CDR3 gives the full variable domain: EPEVTQTPSHQVTQMGQEVILRCVPISNHLYFYWYRQILGQKVEFLVSFYNNEISEKSEIFDDQFSVERPDGSNFTLKIRSTKLEDSAMYFCASSRDRTTEAFFGQGTRLTVV.

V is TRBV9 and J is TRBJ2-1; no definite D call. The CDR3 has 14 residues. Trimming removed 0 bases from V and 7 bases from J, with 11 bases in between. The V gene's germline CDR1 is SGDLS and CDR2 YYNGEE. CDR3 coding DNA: TGTGCCAGCAGCGTAGCGGTTATAGCTAATGAGCAGTTCTTC. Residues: CASSVAVIANEQFF.

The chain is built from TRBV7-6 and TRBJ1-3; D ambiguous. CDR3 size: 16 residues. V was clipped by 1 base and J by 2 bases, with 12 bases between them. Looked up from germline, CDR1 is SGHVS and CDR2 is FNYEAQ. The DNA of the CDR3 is TGTGCCAGCAGCTTAGGGCACCTCCGTGCTGGAAACACCATATATTTT. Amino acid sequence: CASSLGHLRAGNTIYF. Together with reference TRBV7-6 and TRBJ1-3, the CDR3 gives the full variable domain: GAGVSQSPRYKVTKRGQDVALRCDPISGHVSLYWYRQALGQGPEFLTYFNYEAQQDKSGLPNDRFSAERPEGSISTLTIQRTEQRDSAMYRCASSLGHLRAGNTIYFGEGSWLTVV.

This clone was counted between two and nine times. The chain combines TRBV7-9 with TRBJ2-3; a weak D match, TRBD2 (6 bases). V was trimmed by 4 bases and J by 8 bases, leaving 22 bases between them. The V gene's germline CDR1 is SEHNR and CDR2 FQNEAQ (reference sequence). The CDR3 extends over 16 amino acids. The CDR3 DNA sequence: TGTGCCAGCAGCTGGGTTCCGGGACTTTCATCCCCTACGCAGTATTTT. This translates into CASSWVPGLSSPTQYF.

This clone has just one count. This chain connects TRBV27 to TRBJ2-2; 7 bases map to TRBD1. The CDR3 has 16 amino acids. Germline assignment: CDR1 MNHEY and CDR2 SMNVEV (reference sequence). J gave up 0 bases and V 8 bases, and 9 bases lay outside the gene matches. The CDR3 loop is CASAPTGTANTGELFF. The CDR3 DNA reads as TGTGCCAGCGCCCCAACCGGGACAGCGAACACCGGGGAGCTGTTTTTT.

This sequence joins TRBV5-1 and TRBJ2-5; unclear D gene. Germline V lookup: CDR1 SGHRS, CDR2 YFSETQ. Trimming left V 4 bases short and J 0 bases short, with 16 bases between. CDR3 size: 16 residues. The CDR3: CASSSLPRPNQETQYF. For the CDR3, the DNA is TGCGCCAGCAGCAGCTTACCGCGTCCAAACCAAGAGACCCAGTACTTC. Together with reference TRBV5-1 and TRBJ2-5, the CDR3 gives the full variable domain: KAGVTQTPRYLIKTRGQQVTLSCSPISGHRSVSWYQQTPGQGLQFLFEYFSETQRNKGNFPGRFSGRQFSNSRSEMNVSTLELGDSALYLCASSSLPRPNQETQYFGPGTRLLVL.

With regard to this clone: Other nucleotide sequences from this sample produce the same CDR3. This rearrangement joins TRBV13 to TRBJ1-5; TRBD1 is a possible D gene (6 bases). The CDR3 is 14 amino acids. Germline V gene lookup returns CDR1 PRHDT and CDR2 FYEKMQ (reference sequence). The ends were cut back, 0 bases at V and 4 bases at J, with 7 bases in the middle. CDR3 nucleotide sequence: TGTGCCAGCAGCTTAGGAGGGGGTAATCAGCCCCAGCATTTT. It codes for CASSLGGGNQPQHF.

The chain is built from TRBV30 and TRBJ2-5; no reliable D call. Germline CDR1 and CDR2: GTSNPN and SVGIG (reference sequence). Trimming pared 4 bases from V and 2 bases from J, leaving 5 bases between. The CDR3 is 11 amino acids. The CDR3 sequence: CAWNRQETQYF. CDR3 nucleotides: TGTGCCTGGAATAGACAAGAGACCCAGTACTTC.

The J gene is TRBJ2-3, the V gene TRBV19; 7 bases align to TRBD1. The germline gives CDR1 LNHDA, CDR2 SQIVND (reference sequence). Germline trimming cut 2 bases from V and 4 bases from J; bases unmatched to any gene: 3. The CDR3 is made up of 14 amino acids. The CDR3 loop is CASSIRGRPDTQYF. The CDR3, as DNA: TGTGCCAGTAGTATAAGGGGGCGCCCAGATACGCAGTATTTT.

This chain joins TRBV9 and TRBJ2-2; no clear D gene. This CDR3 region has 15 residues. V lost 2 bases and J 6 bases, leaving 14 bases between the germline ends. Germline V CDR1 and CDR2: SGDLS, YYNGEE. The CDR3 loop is CASSVQDARPGELFF. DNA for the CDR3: TGTGCCAGCAGCGTGCAAGACGCGAGGCCCGGGGAGCTGTTTTTT.

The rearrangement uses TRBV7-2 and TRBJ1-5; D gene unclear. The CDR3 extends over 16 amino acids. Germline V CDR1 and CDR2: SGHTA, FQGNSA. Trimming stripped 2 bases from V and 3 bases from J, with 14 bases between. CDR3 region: CASSLHVRGANQPQHF. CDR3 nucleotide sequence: TGTGCCAGCAGCTTACATGTTCGGGGTGCCAATCAGCCCCAGCATTTT.

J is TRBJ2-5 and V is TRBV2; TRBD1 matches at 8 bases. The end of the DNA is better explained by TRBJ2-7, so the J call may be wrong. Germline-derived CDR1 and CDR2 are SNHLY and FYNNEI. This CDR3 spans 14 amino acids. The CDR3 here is CASTATGANYEQYF. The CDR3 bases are TGTGCCAGCACAGCGACAGGGGCCAACTACGAGCAGTACTTC.

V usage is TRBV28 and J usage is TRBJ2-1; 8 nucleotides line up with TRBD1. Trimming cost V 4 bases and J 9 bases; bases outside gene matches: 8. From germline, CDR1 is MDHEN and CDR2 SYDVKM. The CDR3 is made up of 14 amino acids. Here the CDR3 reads CASSSSGTGREQFF. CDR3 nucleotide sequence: TGTGCCAGCAGTTCGTCCGGGACAGGTCGTGAGCAGTTCTTC.

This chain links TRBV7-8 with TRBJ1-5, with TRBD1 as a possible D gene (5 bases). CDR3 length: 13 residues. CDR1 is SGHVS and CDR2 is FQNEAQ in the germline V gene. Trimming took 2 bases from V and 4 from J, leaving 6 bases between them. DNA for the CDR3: TGTGCCAGCAGCTTACGGGGGAATCAGCCCCAGCATTTT. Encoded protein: CASSLRGNQPQHF. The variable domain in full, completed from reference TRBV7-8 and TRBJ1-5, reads GAGVSQSPRYKVAKRGQDVALRCDPISGHVSLFWYQQALGQGPEFLTYFQNEAQLDKSGLPSDRFFAERPEGSVSTLKIQRTQQEDSAVYLCASSLRGNQPQHFGDGTRLSIL.

The DNA for the CDR3 is TGCGCCAGCAGTCTGCCGCGGGGGTCCTACAATGAGCAGTTCTTC. Translated, it gives CASSLPRGSYNEQFF. The gene calls are TRBV5-1 and TRBJ2-1; 7 bases are shared with TRBD2. Per the germline V gene, CDR1 is SGHRS and CDR2 is YFSETQ. The V segment lost 5 bases and the J segment 1 base; nucleotides outside the gene matches: 6. CDR3 length equals 15 residues. The full variable domain, completed using reference TRBV5-1 and TRBJ2-1, is KAGVTQTPRYLIKTRGQQVTLSCSPISGHRSVSWYQQTPGQGLQFLFEYFSETQRNKGNFPGRFSGRQFSNSRSEMNVSTLELGDSALYLCASSLPRGSYNEQFFGPGTRLTVL.

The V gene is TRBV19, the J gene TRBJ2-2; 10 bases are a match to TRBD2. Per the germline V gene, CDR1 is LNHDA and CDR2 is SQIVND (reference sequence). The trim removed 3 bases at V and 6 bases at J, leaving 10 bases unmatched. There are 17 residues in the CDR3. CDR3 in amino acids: CASSIVGASGRSGELFF. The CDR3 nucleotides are TGTGCCAGTAGTATTGTGGGGGCTAGCGGGAGATCCGGGGAGCTGTTTTTT.

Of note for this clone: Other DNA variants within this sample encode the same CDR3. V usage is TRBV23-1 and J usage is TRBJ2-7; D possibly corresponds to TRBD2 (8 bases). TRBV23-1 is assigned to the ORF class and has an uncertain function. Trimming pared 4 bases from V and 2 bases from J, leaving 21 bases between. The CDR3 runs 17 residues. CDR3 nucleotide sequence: TGCGCCAGCAGTCTCGACAGGGACGGGAGGGCCCCCTACGAGCAGTACTTC. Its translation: CASSLDRDGRAPYEQYF.

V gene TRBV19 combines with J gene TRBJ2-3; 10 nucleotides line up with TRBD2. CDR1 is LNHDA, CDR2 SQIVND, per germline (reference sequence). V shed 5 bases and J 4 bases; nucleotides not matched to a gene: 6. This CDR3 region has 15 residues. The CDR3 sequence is CASSFSAGGSDTQYF. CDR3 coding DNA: TGTGCCAGTAGTTTCTCAGCGGGAGGGTCAGATACGCAGTATTTT.

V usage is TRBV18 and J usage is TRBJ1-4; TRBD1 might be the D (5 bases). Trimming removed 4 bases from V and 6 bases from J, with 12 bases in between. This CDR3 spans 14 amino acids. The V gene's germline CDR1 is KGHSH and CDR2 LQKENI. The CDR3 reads CASSQPGGDEKLFF. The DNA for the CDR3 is TGTGCCAGCTCACAACCCGGGGGGGATGAAAAACTGTTTTTT. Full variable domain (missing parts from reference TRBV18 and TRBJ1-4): NAGVMQNPRHLVRRRGQEARLRCSPMKGHSHVYWYRQLPEEGLKFMVYLQKENIIDESGMPKERFSAEFPKEGPSILRIQQVVRGDSAAYFCASSQPGGDEKLFFGSGTQLSVL.

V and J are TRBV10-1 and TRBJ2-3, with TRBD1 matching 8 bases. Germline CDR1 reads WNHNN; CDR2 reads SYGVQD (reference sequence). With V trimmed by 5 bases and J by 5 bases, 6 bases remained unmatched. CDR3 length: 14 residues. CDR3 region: CASSRTGFEDTQYF. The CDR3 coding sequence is TGCGCCAGCAGTAGGACAGGGTTCGAAGATACGCAGTATTTT.

This CDR3 reads CASSGPGSGNTIYF. CDR3 coding DNA: TGTGCCAGCAGTGGCCCAGGGTCCGGAAACACCATATATTTT. The chain links TRBV2 to TRBJ1-3; D may be TRBD1 (5 bases). V dropped 4 bases and J dropped 4 bases, with 11 bases sitting between them. This CDR3 has 14 amino acids. From germline, CDR1 is SNHLY and CDR2 FYNNEI.

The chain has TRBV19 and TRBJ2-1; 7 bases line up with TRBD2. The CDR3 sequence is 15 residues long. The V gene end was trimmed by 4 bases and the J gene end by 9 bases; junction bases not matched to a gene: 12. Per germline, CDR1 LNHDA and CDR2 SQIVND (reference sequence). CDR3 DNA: TGTGCCAGTAGTACCTCGCCTAGCTGGGGGGGTGAGCAGTTCTTC. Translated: CASSTSPSWGGEQFF.